This TCR beta chain was captured by sequencing in a study of tumor-infiltrating lymphocytes in localized non-small cell lung cancer. The study, taken as a whole, reports: Tumor T-cell fraction from TCR sequencing was not associated with recurrence-free survival (p = 0.61).

Measured with immunoSEQ multiplex PCR; TCRdb has only the in-frame clones, and not every one. In the table there are under 10,000 clones, around 72% of which are singletons. About this clone itself: Its antigen is as yet unknown.

The sequence came from a human donor with non-small cell lung cancer. The material sequenced was lung tumor tissue.

Written as DNA, the CDR3 is TGTGCCAGCAGCATCAGACAGGGTTACAATGAGCAGTTCTTC. It codes for CASSIRQGYNEQFF. V gene TRBV13 combines with J gene TRBJ2-1, with 7 bases that match TRBD1. The germline V gene has CDR1 PRHDT and CDR2 FYEKMQ (reference sequence). Trimming took 5 bases from V and 4 from J; bases not matched to a gene: 5. The CDR3 is 14 amino acids.